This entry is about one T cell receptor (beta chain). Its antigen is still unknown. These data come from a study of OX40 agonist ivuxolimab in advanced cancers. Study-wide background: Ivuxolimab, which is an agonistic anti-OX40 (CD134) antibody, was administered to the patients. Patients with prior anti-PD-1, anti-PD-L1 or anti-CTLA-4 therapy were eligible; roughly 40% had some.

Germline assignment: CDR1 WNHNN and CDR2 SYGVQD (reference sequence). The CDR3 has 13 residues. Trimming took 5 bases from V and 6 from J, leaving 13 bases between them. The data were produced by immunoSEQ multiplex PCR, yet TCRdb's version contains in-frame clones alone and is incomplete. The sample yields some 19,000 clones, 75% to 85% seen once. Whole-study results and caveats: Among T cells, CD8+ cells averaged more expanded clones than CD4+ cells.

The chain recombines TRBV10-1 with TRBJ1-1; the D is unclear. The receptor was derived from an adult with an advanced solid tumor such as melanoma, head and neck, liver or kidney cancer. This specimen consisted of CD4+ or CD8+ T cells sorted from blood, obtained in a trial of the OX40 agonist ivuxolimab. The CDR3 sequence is CASSLGESAEAFF. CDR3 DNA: TGCGCCAGCAGTTTGGGAGAGAGCGCTGAAGCTTTCTTT.